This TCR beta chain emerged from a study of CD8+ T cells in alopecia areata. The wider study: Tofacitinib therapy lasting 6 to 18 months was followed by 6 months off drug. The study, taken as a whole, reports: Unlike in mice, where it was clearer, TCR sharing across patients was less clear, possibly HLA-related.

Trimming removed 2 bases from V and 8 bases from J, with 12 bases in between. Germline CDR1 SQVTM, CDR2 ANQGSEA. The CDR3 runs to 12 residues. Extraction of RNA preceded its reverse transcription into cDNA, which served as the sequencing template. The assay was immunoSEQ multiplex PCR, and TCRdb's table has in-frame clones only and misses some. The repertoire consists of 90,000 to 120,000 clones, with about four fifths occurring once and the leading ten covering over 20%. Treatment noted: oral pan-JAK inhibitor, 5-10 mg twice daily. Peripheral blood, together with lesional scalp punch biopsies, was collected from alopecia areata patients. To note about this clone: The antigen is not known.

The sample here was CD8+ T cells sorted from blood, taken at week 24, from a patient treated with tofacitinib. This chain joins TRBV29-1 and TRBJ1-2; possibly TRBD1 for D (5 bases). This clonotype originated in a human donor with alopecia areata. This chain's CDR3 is CSVERGVGGYTF. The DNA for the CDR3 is TGCAGCGTTGAAAGAGGGGTGGGAGGCTACACCTTC.